A single T cell receptor beta chain is shown here with its context. Its specificity is not known. These data originate in a study of blood T cells in healthy people across ages. General study findings and limits: Per million T cells, TCR beta diversity dropped about linearly as age rose. Fewer expanded clones and more diversity marked long-lived versus aged donors. TCR beta diversity correlated strongly with naive T cell percentage.

PCR was performed a second time for about 7 to 12 cycles using a sample-barcoded 5' primer and a J-beta primer mix. One entry per CDR3 protein, called by TCRdb with MiXCR from the 5' RACE reads. The table has around 790,000 distinct CDR3 sequences, around 42% seen once; the top ten hold roughly 19%. Trimming removed 5 bases from V and 10 bases from J; junction bases left unmatched: 8. Per germline, CDR1 SNHLY and CDR2 FYNNEI. CDR3 length: 13 amino acids. The sample consisted of blood. J is TRBJ2-1 and V is TRBV2; TRBD1 matches at 7 bases. The TCR originated in a man in his sixties in good health. CDR3 coding DNA: TGTGCCAGCAGTCAAGGGGGCAACTACGAGCAGTTCTTC. Its protein product is CASSQGGNYEQFF.